This passage covers 4 T cell receptor beta chains from one sample sequenced in a study of OX40 agonist ivuxolimab in advanced cancers. The data were produced by immunoSEQ multiplex PCR, yet TCRdb's version contains in-frame clones alone and is incomplete. This table holds around 19,000 clones, more than 75% found once. Sequences were derived from CD4+ or CD8+ T cells sorted from blood, sampled in a trial of the OX40 agonist ivuxolimab. All receptors come from an adult with an advanced solid tumor such as melanoma, head and neck, liver or kidney cancer.

Of note for this clone: Additional DNA sequences in this sample encode the identical CDR3. V is TRBV28 and J is TRBJ1-6, with D unclear. The CDR3 has 13 amino acids. Trimming removed 9 bases at V and 7 bases at J, with 13 bases between. Per the germline V gene, CDR1 is MDHEN and CDR2 is SYDVKM. Here the CDR3 reads CASVLSFNSPLHF. CDR3 nucleotides: TGTGCCAGTGTTCTCTCCTTCAATTCACCCCTCCACTTT.

This clone has just one count. This chain links TRBV7-6 with TRBJ1-6, with a weak D call TRBD1 (6 bases). Germline V gene lookup returns CDR1 SGHVS and CDR2 FNYEAQ. This CDR3 comprises 14 residues. Trimming took off 3 bases at V and 7 bases at J, with 10 bases between the two ends. The CDR3 DNA reads as TGTGCCAGCAGCTTCGGGGGGGCCAATTCACCCCTCCACTTT. It encodes CASSFGGANSPLHF.

This clone was detected a few times. This rearrangement joins TRBV9 to TRBJ1-6; D perhaps matches TRBD1 (5 bases). With 3 bases removed from V and 16 bases from J, the gap between germline ends came to 17 bases. Germline loops: CDR1 SGDLS, CDR2 YYNGEE. This CDR3 has 13 residues. CDR3 nucleotide sequence: TGTGCCAGCAGCGCCCCCCCGGACACCTCACTCCACTTT. Protein: CASSAPPDTSLHF.

The chain links TRBV19 to TRBJ2-7, with a tentative D call TRBD2 (5 bases). The germline V and J ends were trimmed by 5 bases and 3 bases, with 11 bases remaining between them. CDR1 and CDR2 (germline): LNHDA, SQIVND (reference sequence). The CDR3 consists of 13 residues. The chain's CDR3 is CASSPGINYEQYF. DNA of the CDR3: TGTGCCAGTAGTCCCGGGATCAACTACGAGCAGTACTTC.